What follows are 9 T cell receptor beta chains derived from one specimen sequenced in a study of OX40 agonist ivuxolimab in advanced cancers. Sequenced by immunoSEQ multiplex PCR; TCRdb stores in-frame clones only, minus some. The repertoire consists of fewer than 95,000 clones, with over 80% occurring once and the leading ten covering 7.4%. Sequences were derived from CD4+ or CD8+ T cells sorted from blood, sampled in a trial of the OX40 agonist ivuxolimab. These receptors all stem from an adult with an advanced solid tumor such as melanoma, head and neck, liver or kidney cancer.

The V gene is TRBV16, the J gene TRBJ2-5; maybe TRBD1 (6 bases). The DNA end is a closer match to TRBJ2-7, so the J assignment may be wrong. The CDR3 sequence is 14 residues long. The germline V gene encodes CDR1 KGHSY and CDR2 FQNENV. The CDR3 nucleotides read TGTGCCAGCAGCCAATCAGGGGGCTCCTACGAGCAGTACTTC. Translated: CASSQSGGSYEQYF.

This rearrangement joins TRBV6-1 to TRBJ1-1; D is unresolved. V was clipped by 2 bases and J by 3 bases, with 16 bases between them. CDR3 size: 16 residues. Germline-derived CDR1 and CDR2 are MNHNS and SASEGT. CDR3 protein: CASSESAGPGDTEAFF. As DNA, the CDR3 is TGTGCCAGCAGTGAATCGGCCGGCCCCGGGGACACTGAAGCTTTCTTT.

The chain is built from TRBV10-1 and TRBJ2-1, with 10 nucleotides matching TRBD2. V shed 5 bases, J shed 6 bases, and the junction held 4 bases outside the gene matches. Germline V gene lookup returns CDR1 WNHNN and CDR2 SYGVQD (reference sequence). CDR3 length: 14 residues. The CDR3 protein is CASSKLAGTNEQFF. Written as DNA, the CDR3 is TGCGCCAGCAGTAAACTAGCGGGAACCAATGAGCAGTTCTTC.

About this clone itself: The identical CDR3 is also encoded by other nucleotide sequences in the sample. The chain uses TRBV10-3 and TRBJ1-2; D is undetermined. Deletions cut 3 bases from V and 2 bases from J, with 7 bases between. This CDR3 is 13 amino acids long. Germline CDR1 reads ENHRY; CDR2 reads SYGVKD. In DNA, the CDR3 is TGTGCCATCAGTGACGAGGGAAACTATGGCTACACCTTC. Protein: CAISDEGNYGYTF.

Here the CDR3 reads CASSGIAGPTDTQYF. CDR3 nucleotides: TGTGCCAGTAGTGGCATAGCGGGGCCCACAGATACGCAGTATTTT. V is TRBV19 and J is TRBJ2-3; 8 bases are a match to TRBD2. The CDR3 covers 15 residues. Germline loops: CDR1 LNHDA, CDR2 SQIVND (reference sequence). V was pared by 5 bases and J by 2 bases, with 6 bases of the junction left unmatched.

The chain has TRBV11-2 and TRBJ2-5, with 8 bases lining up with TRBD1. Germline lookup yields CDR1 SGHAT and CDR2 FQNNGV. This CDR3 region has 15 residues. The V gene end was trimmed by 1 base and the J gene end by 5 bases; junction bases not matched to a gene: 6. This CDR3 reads CASSLVRDRWETQYF. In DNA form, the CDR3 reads TGTGCCAGCAGCTTAGTACGGGACAGGTGGGAGACCCAGTACTTC.

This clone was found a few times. The CDR3 region is CAVRGSGGNTEAFF. The CDR3 nucleotides are TGTGCCGTAAGGGGGTCAGGGGGGAACACTGAAGCTTTCTTT. The V call is TRBV28, the J call TRBJ1-1, with 7 bases lining up with TRBD1. The CDR3 length is 14 residues. Germline CDR1 reads MDHEN; CDR2 reads SYDVKM. J was trimmed by 1 base and V by 11 bases; bases with no gene match: 10. Looking up the rest from reference TRBV28 and TRBJ1-1 gives the full variable domain: DVKVTQSSRYLVKRTGEKVFLECVQDMDHENMFWYRQDPGLGLRLIYFSYDVKMKEKGDIPEGYSVSREKKERFSLILESASTNQTSMYLCAVRGSGGNTEAFFGQGTRLTVV.

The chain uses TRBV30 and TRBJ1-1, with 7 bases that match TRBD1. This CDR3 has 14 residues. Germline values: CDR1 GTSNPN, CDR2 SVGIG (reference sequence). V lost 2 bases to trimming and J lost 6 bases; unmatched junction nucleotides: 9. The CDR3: CAWSPPGQLAEAFF. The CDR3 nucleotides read TGTGCCTGGAGTCCACCGGGACAGCTAGCTGAAGCTTTCTTT.

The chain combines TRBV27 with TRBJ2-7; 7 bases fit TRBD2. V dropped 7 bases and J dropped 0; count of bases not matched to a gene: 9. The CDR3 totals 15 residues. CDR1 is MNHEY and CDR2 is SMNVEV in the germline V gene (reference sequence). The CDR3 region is CASKLGGSFSYEQYF. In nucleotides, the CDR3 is TGTGCCAGCAAACTCGGGGGGAGTTTCTCCTACGAGCAGTACTTC.